Below, 28 T cell receptor beta chains from the same sample are listed, as sequenced in a study of blood T cells in healthy people across ages (dated by TCRdb to the mid-2010s). Libraries were built with 5' RACE. The sample was run on an Illumina HiSeq 2500. A second about 7 to 12 cycle PCR used a sample-barcoded 5' primer and a J-beta primer mix. The public reads were reanalyzed by TCRdb: fastp trimming at Q25, MiXCR alignment, in-frame beta chains only. Each record represents a unique CDR3 protein, reported with the most common genes and DNA among its rows. The sample has some 760,000 distinct CDR3 sequences on record, 20% to 30% of them singletons. More than 3% of the sample comes from the top ten. This sample was also put to use in a study of T cells of mothers and their children.

Material: blood. The receptors were gathered from a boy younger than 18 in good health.

Only a few counts were recorded for this clonotype. V usage is TRBV7-8 and J usage is TRBJ2-6; no reliable D call. Germline V gives CDR1 SGHVS, CDR2 FQNEAQ. The CDR3 is 15 residues long. V lost 1 base to trimming and J lost 5 bases, with 9 bases between them. The CDR3 loop is CASSLVLSWANVLTF. Written as DNA, the CDR3 is TGTGCCAGCAGCTTAGTCCTCTCCTGGGCCAACGTCCTGACTTTC. The full variable domain, rest sourced from reference TRBV7-8 and TRBJ2-6, is GAGVSQSPRYKVAKRGQDVALRCDPISGHVSLFWYQQALGQGPEFLTYFQNEAQLDKSGLPSDRFFAERPEGSVSTLKIQRTQQEDSAVYLCASSLVLSWANVLTFGAGSRLTVL.

This chain connects TRBV10-2 to TRBJ2-3; 8 nucleotides match TRBD1. Germline CDR1 reads WSHSY; CDR2 reads SAAADI. Trimming took 6 bases from V and 1 from J; bases not matched to a gene: 6. CDR3 length: 15 amino acids. CDR3 in amino acids: CASSPLTGGTDTQYF. DNA of the CDR3: TGCGCCAGCAGCCCCCTGACAGGGGGCACAGATACGCAGTATTTT.

This clonotype was detected many times. A junction end diverges from the germline sequence, so it may reflect a read error. This rearrangement joins TRBV28 to TRBJ2-7, with a weak D call TRBD2 (6 bases). Per the germline V gene, CDR1 is MDHEN and CDR2 is SYDVKM. The CDR3 has 13 residues. The CDR3 sequence: CASSLSRGYEQYF. As DNA, the CDR3 is TGCGCCAGCAGCTTGTCGCGGGGCTACGAGCAGTACTTC.

This clonotype was seen a few times. The chain carries TRBV5-6 and TRBJ2-5, with TRBD2 matching over 10 bases. Trimming at V came to 4 bases and at J to 5 bases, leaving 11 bases not matched to a gene. The length of the CDR3 is 16 residues. The V gene's germline CDR1 is SGHDT and CDR2 YYEEEE. This CDR3 reads CASSPPWPSGSETQYF. The CDR3, as DNA: TGTGCCAGCAGCCCCCCGTGGCCTAGCGGGAGTGAGACCCAGTACTTC.

This clonotype was observed a few times. V is TRBV13 and J is TRBJ2-3, with D hard to call. Trimming left V 10 bases short and J 0 bases short, with 8 bases between. This CDR3 comprises 12 residues. The germline gives CDR1 PRHDT, CDR2 FYEKMQ (reference sequence). This chain's CDR3 is CATYLSTDTQYF. The CDR3 coding sequence is TGTGCCACCTACCTTAGCACAGATACGCAGTATTTT.

The chain couples TRBV10-3 to TRBJ2-1; D remains ambiguous. Trimming took off 8 bases at V and 6 bases at J, with 8 bases between the two ends. CDR3 length: 11 amino acids. Germline CDR1 is ENHRY and CDR2 is SYGVKD. The DNA of the CDR3 is TGTGCCATCGGAGAGCGCAATGAGCAGTTCTTC. Translating it yields CAIGERNEQFF.

The CDR3 DNA is TGTGCCTCGCGGGAACTTGCCAAAAACATTCAGTACTTC. It specifies CASRELAKNIQYF. This chain links TRBV7-2 with TRBJ2-4; possible D gene TRBD2, 6 bases. V was cut by 11 bases and J by 1 base, with 12 bases left in between. The CDR3 spans 13 residues. CDR1 SGHTA and CDR2 FQGNSA come from the germline V gene.

This clonotype was seen once. The rearrangement uses TRBV4-1 and TRBJ1-2; maybe TRBD1 (5 bases). This CDR3 contains 13 residues. Germline loops: CDR1 MGHRA, CDR2 YSYEKL. V was clipped by 5 bases and J by 7 bases, with 14 bases between them. CDR3 in amino acids: CASSTTQGAGYTF. The CDR3 DNA reads as TGCGCCAGCAGCACGACTCAAGGGGCTGGCTACACCTTC.

This clonotype has a handful of counts. This chain links TRBV7-9 with TRBJ1-5, with 8 bases fitting TRBD1. This CDR3 has 14 residues. J was trimmed by 4 bases and V by 4 bases; bases with no gene match: 3. Germline CDR1 reads SEHNR; CDR2 reads FQNEAQ (reference sequence). For the CDR3, the DNA is TGTGCCAGCAGCTGGACAGGGCCTAATCAGCCCCAGCATTTT. This sequence encodes CASSWTGPNQPQHF.

This clonotype was detected only a few times. The chain has TRBV9 and TRBJ2-5; tentative D call: TRBD1 (5 bases). This CDR3 has 13 residues. Trimming left V 2 bases short and J 3 bases short, with 8 bases between. Germline loops: CDR1 SGDLS, CDR2 YYNGEE. CDR3 DNA: TGTGCCAGCAGCGTTGCGACAGAAGAGACCCAGTACTTC. Residues: CASSVATEETQYF.

The gene calls are TRBV29-1 and TRBJ2-5; D remains unclear. This CDR3 contains 13 residues. Trimming cost V 7 bases and J 4 bases, with 16 bases left between them. CDR1 is SQVTM, CDR2 ANQGSEA, per germline. DNA for the CDR3: TGCAGCGCCGCCAAGATGGACCCAGAGACCCAGTACTTC. Translating it yields CSAAKMDPETQYF.

V gene TRBV13 combines with J gene TRBJ2-7; D unresolved. Per the germline V gene, CDR1 is PRHDT and CDR2 is FYEKMQ (reference sequence). CDR3 length: 13 residues. Trimming left V 1 base short and J 7 bases short, with 11 bases between. This chain's CDR3 is CASSLVSVGEQYF. Here the CDR3 DNA reads TGTGCCAGCAGCTTAGTCTCGGTTGGTGAGCAGTACTTC.

This clonotype was counted many times. V and J are TRBV28 and TRBJ2-5, with 10 bases lining up with TRBD1. J gave up 4 bases and V 6 bases, and 2 bases lay outside the gene matches. The CDR3 length is 13 residues. Germline assignment: CDR1 MDHEN and CDR2 SYDVKM. The CDR3 spells CASRGDRGETQYF. CDR3 bases: TGTGCCAGCAGGGGGGACAGGGGAGAGACCCAGTACTTC.

This rearrangement joins TRBV6-5 to TRBJ2-3; D tentatively fits TRBD1 or TRBD2 (6 bases each). The CDR3 totals 20 residues. CDR1 and CDR2 (germline): MNHEY, SVGAGI. Trimming took off 2 bases at V and 5 bases at J, with 29 bases between the two ends. The CDR3 loop reads CASSYVGGPGRLGPGDTQYF. The CDR3 nucleotides read TGTGCCAGCAGTTACGTAGGGGGGCCAGGGCGCCTGGGGCCCGGAGATACGCAGTATTTT.

Points on this clonotype: Being one base from a much bigger clone, this may be a read error. The genes are TRBV24-1 and TRBJ2-3; TRBD2 matches 12 bases. The CDR3 totals 15 residues. CDR1 is KGHDR and CDR2 is SFDVKD in the germline V gene. V gave up 1 base and J gave up 9 bases; unmatched junction bases: 4. In DNA, the CDR3 is TGTGCCACCAGTGATTTTTGGACTAGCGGGATCACGCAGTATTTT. This translates into CATSDFWTSGITQYF.

This clonotype appeared a single time. The V call is TRBV7-2, the J call TRBJ2-1, with D perhaps matching TRBD1 (5 bases). Gene TRBJ2-7 matches the end of the DNA better, so the J call may be wrong. Germline-derived CDR1 and CDR2 are SGHTA and FQGNSA. The CDR3 is made up of 15 amino acids. The CDR3 here is CASSLEGAGFHEQYF. CDR3 sequence (DNA): TGTGCCAGCAGCTTAGAAGGGGCAGGGTTCCACGAGCAGTACTTC.

In this sample, this clonotype turned up a few times. The chain couples TRBV9 to TRBJ2-5; 12 bases agree with TRBD1. Germline V gene sequence: CDR1 SGDLS, CDR2 YYNGEE. This CDR3 contains 15 residues. V shed 7 bases, J shed 5 bases, and the junction held 9 bases outside the gene matches. CDR3 loop: CASGWSGQGAETQYF. The DNA for the CDR3 is TGTGCCAGCGGCTGGTCGGGACAGGGGGCCGAGACCCAGTACTTC. Based on the CDR3 plus reference TRBV9 and TRBJ2-5, the full variable domain is DSGVTQTPKHLITATGQRVTLRCSPRSGDLSVYWYQQSLDQGLQFLIQYYNGEERAKGNILERFSAQQFPDLHSELNLSSLELGDSALYFCASGWSGQGAETQYFGPGTRLLVL.

V gene TRBV14 combines with J gene TRBJ1-1; 12 positions match TRBD1. CDR1 SGHDN and CDR2 FVKESK come from the germline V gene. V trimming: 3 bases; J trimming: 7 bases; junction bases outside the gene matches: 9. The CDR3 runs 16 residues. The DNA for the CDR3 is TGTGCCAGCAGCCATACGCTGGGACAGGGGGCCAGTGAAGCTTTCTTT. This gives the protein CASSHTLGQGASEAFF.

This CDR3 reads CASSYRRSNEQFF. CDR3 nucleotide sequence: TGTGCCAGCAGTTACCGGAGAAGCAATGAGCAGTTCTTC. The chain has TRBV6-2 or TRBV6-3 and TRBJ2-1, with D unclear. There are 13 residues in the CDR3. Trimming stripped 2 bases from V and 6 bases from J, with 8 bases between. Germline CDR1 reads MNHEY; CDR2 reads SVGEGT.

V and J are TRBV7-9 and TRBJ2-3, with 7 bases identical to TRBD1. This CDR3 spans 14 amino acids. Germline V gene sequence: CDR1 SEHNR, CDR2 FQNEAQ (reference sequence). The trim removed 6 bases at V and 2 bases at J, leaving 5 bases unmatched. CDR3 residues: CASSWDRNTDTQYF. The CDR3 DNA follows: TGTGCCAGCAGTTGGGACAGAAACACAGATACGCAGTATTTT.

This chain joins TRBV29-1 and TRBJ2-5; D remains unclear. The V end lost 3 bases, the J end lost 7 bases, and 15 bases lay between the germline ends. CDR3 size: 13 residues. Germline V CDR1 and CDR2: SQVTM, ANQGSEA. CDR3 coding DNA: TGCAGCGTTGACCGCTACGACCTGGGGACCCAGTACTTC. Protein sequence: CSVDRYDLGTQYF.

V is TRBV19 and J is TRBJ1-6, with 9 bases lining up with TRBD1. Germline-derived CDR1 and CDR2 are LNHDA and SQIVND (reference sequence). The CDR3 is made up of 14 amino acids. The V gene end was trimmed by 7 bases and the J gene end by 8 bases; junction bases not matched to a gene: 6. In DNA form, the CDR3 reads TGTGCCAGTAAACGGGGACAGGGAGATTCACCCCTCCACTTT. Translating gives CASKRGQGDSPLHF.

As concerns this clonotype: One junction end does not reproduce the germline sequence, and a read error may be involved. This chain links TRBV7-9 with TRBJ1-2, with 8 positions matching TRBD1. The CDR3 is 16 residues long. CDR1 is SEHNR and CDR2 is FQNEAQ in the germline V gene (reference sequence). CDR3 region: CASSLGVGQGHYGYIF. The CDR3 DNA reads as TGTGCCAGCAGCCTCGGCGTCGGACAGGGCCACTATGGCTACATCTTC.

The chain joins TRBV20-1 to TRBJ1-2; 10 nucleotides agree with TRBD1. Germline trimming cut 4 bases from V and 6 bases from J; bases unmatched to any gene: 14. There are 16 residues in the CDR3. Looked up from germline, CDR1 is DFQATT and CDR2 is SNEGSKA (reference sequence). CDR3 loop: CSATRTGTGAYHGYTF. The CDR3 region has the DNA TGCAGTGCTACTAGGACCGGGACAGGGGCCTACCATGGCTACACCTTC.

The sample holds many counts of this clonotype. The chain combines TRBV7-6 with TRBJ2-5; maybe TRBD2 (6 bases). This CDR3 spans 14 amino acids. Trimming took 2 bases from V and 5 from J, leaving 12 bases between them. Germline V gene data show CDR1 as SGHVS and CDR2 as FNYEAQ. The CDR3 nucleotides read TGTGCCAGCAGCTTAAGCGGGCCCGTGGAGACCCAGTACTTC. As protein: CASSLSGPVETQYF.

The rearrangement joins TRBV4-2 to TRBJ1-4; no clear D. The CDR3 consists of 18 residues. Looked up from germline, CDR1 is LGHNA and CDR2 is YNFKEQ. V dropped 0 bases and J dropped 0 bases, with 14 bases sitting between them. CDR3 coding DNA: TGTGCCAGCAGCCAAGAAAGGGTTGGGAGAGCAACTAATGAAAAACTGTTTTTT. This translates into CASSQERVGRATNEKLFF.

The chain uses TRBV2 and TRBJ2-5, with 8 bases fitting TRBD1. Gene TRBJ2-1 matches the end of the DNA better, so the J call may be wrong. From germline, CDR1 is SNHLY and CDR2 FYNNEI. CDR3 length: 14 residues. The CDR3 DNA follows: TGTGCCAGCAGTGATCGGACAGGGTTCATCAAGCAGTTCTTC. Encoded protein: CASSDRTGFIKQFF.

This clonotype was counted only a few times. The V call is TRBV7-2, the J call TRBJ2-5; 12 nucleotides line up with TRBD2. The CDR3 spans 16 residues. Germline CDR1 and CDR2: SGHTA and FQGNSA. V dropped 5 bases and J dropped 1; count of bases not matched to a gene: 5. CDR3 amino acids: CASSLGLAGIQETQYF. The CDR3 nucleotides read TGTGCCAGCAGCCTCGGACTAGCGGGGATCCAAGAGACCCAGTACTTC. Full variable domain (rest looked up from reference TRBV7-2 and TRBJ2-5): GAGVSQSPSNKVTEKGKDVELRCDPISGHTALYWYRQSLGQGLEFLIYFQGNSAPDKSGLPSDRFSAERTGGSVSTLTIQRTQQEDSAVYLCASSLGLAGIQETQYFGPGTRLLVL.